This is a list of T cell receptor beta chains from one sample in a study of T cells in localized non-small cell lung cancer. Assay: immunoSEQ multiplex PCR; the TCRdb copy retains only in-frame clones and omits some. The sample shows around 26,000 clones, roughly 80% of them seen only once. The sample in question was peripheral blood, obtained before any cancer treatment. Every receptor here comes from a man aged 35-69 years with stage III squamous cell lung carcinoma. The CDR3 runs from the conserved cysteine through the conserved F or W. The D gene is left open where the match is weak. Expanded clones get a size class; other rows say once, few or many, or leave the size out.

V: TRBV6-1
D: NA
size: NA
J: TRBJ2-3
DNA: TGTGCCAGCATGAGAACTAGAAGCACAGATACGCAGTATTTT
CDR3: CASMRTRSTDTQYF

V: TRBV30
D: NA
size: NA
J: TRBJ2-7
DNA: TGTGCCTGGGGTTCTATGAGGCAGTACTTC
CDR3: CAWGSMRQYF

V: TRBV10-3
D: NA
size: NA
J: TRBJ1-4
DNA: TGTGCCATCAGTGAAACACAGGGTAGAGAAAAACTGTTTTTT
CDR3: CAISETQGREKLFF

V: TRBV9
D: NA
size: NA
J: TRBJ2-1
DNA: TGTGCCAGCAGCTCAAGGGGGACTTTCAGTGGGCAGTTCTTC
CDR3: CASSSRGTFSGQFF

V: TRBV7-9
D: TRBD1
size: NA
J: TRBJ1-2
DNA: TGTGCCAGCAGCTTACGAGGGGGCGATGGCTACACCTTC
CDR3: CASSLRGGDGYTF

V: TRBV6-1
D: NA
size: once
J: TRBJ2-1
DNA: TGTGCCAGCAGTGAAGAGGGCGAAGGGATTGACAATGAGCAGTTCTTC
CDR3: CASSEEGEGIDNEQFF

V: TRBV4-1
D: TRBD2
size: NA
J: TRBJ2-7
DNA: TGCGCCAGCAGCCAAGAAGCTAGCGGGGCGAGCGAGCAGTACTTC
CDR3: CASSQEASGASEQYF

V: TRBV19
D: NA
size: NA
J: TRBJ2-3
DNA: TGTGCCAGTAGTGGCCGACACCCCGGCACAGATACGCAGTATTTT
CDR3: CASSGRHPGTDTQYF

V: TRBV10-2
D: TRBD2
size: NA
J: TRBJ2-7
DNA: TGCGCCAGCAGTGGGGGTCGGACTAGCGTCACTTACGAGCAGTACTTC
CDR3: CASSGGRTSVTYEQYF

V: TRBV6-1
D: NA
size: NA
J: TRBJ1-5
DNA: TGTGCCAGCGTGGGGGACCCTCCCCAGCATTTT
CDR3: CASVGDPPQHF

V: TRBV18
D: NA
size: NA
J: TRBJ2-2
DNA: TGTGCCAGCTCACCCGGGACACCGGAGCTGTTTTTT
CDR3: CASSPGTPELFF

V: TRBV5-4
D: NA
size: few
J: TRBJ2-2
DNA: TGTGCCAGCAGCTTACGGGGGCTCGGGGAGCTGTTTTTT
CDR3: CASSLRGLGELFF

V: TRBV6-5
D: NA
size: NA
J: TRBJ2-5
DNA: TGTGCCAGCAGTCGTCAAGAGACCCAGTACTTC
CDR3: CASSRQETQYF

V: TRBV6-5
D: NA
size: NA
J: TRBJ2-5
DNA: TGTGCCAGCAGTTATTCCGGGAGACAAGAGACCCAGTACTTC
CDR3: CASSYSGRQETQYF

V: TRBV30
D: NA
size: NA
J: TRBJ2-7
DNA: TGTGCCTGGAGCCTCGGGCCGTACGAGCAGTACTTC
CDR3: CAWSLGPYEQYF

V: TRBV6-6
D: NA
size: few
J: TRBJ1-3
DNA: TGTGCCAGCACTGGCTCTGGAAACACCATATATTTT
CDR3: CASTGSGNTIYF

V: TRBV27
D: TRBD1
size: NA
J: TRBJ1-2
DNA: TGTGCCAGCAGTTTAAGGGCAGGGGGAGGGGGCTACACCTTC
CDR3: CASSLRAGGGGYTF

V: TRBV28
D: NA
size: NA
J: TRBJ2-7
DNA: TGTGCCAGCAGTCAGGGACAATACGAGCAGTACTTC
CDR3: CASSQGQYEQYF

V: TRBV19
D: NA
size: few
J: TRBJ1-2
DNA: TGTGCCAGTAGTTACAGGGAAATCGCCGGTGGCTACACCTTC
CDR3: CASSYREIAGGYTF

V: TRBV11-2
D: NA
size: NA
J: TRBJ2-5
DNA: TGTGCCAGCAGCTTAGATTATGAGGAGACCCAGTACTTC
CDR3: CASSLDYEETQYF

V: TRBV5-4
D: NA
size: few
J: TRBJ2-3
DNA: TGTGCCAGCAGCCTGTCTGGGGGAGATACGCAGTATTTT
CDR3: CASSLSGGDTQYF

V: TRBV4-2
D: NA
size: NA
J: TRBJ2-1
DNA: TGTGCCAGCAGCCAAGACCATTTCGAGCAGTTCTTC
CDR3: CASSQDHFEQFF

V: TRBV21-1
D: NA
size: NA
J: TRBJ2-2
DNA: TGTGCCAGCAGCAAAGCATACAGGGGGAGGGACACCGGGGAGCTGTTTTTT
CDR3: CASSKAYRGRDTGELFF

V: TRBV18
D: TRBD1
size: NA
J: TRBJ2-6
DNA: TGTGCCAGCTCACCCGCGGACAGGGGGCTGCTACATGGGGCCAACGTCCTGACTTTC
CDR3: CASSPADRGLLHGANVLTF

V: TRBV6-6
D: TRBD1
size: NA
J: TRBJ1-4
DNA: TGTGCCAGCGCCTCCAGGGGGCGAACTGAAAAACTGTTTTTT
CDR3: CASASRGRTEKLFF

V: TRBV6-1
D: TRBD2
size: NA
J: TRBJ2-7
DNA: TGTGCCAGCAGTGAACTAGCGGGACGGGAGGGCTACGAGCAGTACTTC
CDR3: CASSELAGREGYEQYF

V: TRBV5-1
D: TRBD2
size: NA
J: TRBJ2-5
DNA: TGCGCCAGCAGCTTGGCCCCAGCGGGAGCCGGAGAGACCCAGTACTTC
CDR3: CASSLAPAGAGETQYF

V: TRBV4-2
D: NA
size: NA
J: TRBJ1-2
DNA: TGTGCCAGCAGCCAGGAGACAGGCTATGGCTACACCTTC
CDR3: CASSQETGYGYTF

V: TRBV5-1
D: NA
size: NA
J: TRBJ1-6
DNA: TGCGCCAGCAGCTTGGTAGTGGGGTCGGATTCACCCCTCCACTTT
CDR3: CASSLVVGSDSPLHF

V: TRBV19
D: TRBD1
size: NA
J: TRBJ1-4
DNA: TGTGCCAGTAGTATCGCATTACAGGGGACGGGTGAAAAACTGTTTTTT
CDR3: CASSIALQGTGEKLFF

V: TRBV27
D: NA
size: NA
J: TRBJ1-3
DNA: TGTGCCAGCAGTCTATTCCCGCAACGTGGAAACACCATATATTTT
CDR3: CASSLFPQRGNTIYF

V: TRBV10-3
D: NA
size: NA
J: TRBJ1-1
DNA: TGTGCCACCAGGACTGTTAGAGGGAACACTGAAGCTTTCTTT
CDR3: CATRTVRGNTEAFF

V: TRBV13
D: NA
size: NA
J: TRBJ2-1
DNA: TGTGCCAGCAGCTCAGACAGGGAGGTTGACAATGAGCAGTTCTTC
CDR3: CASSSDREVDNEQFF

V: TRBV29-1
D: NA
size: NA
J: TRBJ2-2
DNA: TGCAGCGTTGAATTGCTAGCTCGAGGGACCGGGGAGCTGTTTTTT
CDR3: CSVELLARGTGELFF

V: TRBV7-8
D: TRBD1
size: NA
J: TRBJ1-5
DNA: TGTGCCAGCAGCACCGACAGGGTACTTAGCAATCAGCCCCAGCATTTT
CDR3: CASSTDRVLSNQPQHF

V: TRBV9
D: NA
size: NA
J: TRBJ1-2
DNA: TGTGCCTCCTCCCGGGACTCTAACTATGGCTACACCTTC
CDR3: CASSRDSNYGYTF

V: TRBV7-6
D: TRBD1
size: NA
J: TRBJ2-2
DNA: TGTGCCAGCAGTCCCCTTCCGGGACAGGGACCCGGGGAGCTGTTTTTT
CDR3: CASSPLPGQGPGELFF

V: TRBV9
D: NA
size: NA
J: TRBJ2-5
DNA: TGTGCCAGCAGCGTAGAGGGCAGGGATGGGGAGACCCAGTACTTC
CDR3: CASSVEGRDGETQYF

V: TRBV2
D: TRBD2
size: NA
J: TRBJ2-1
DNA: TGTGCCAGCAGTGAGGGATTCGGAAAGCGGGAGGGCCGTACATTGCTCAATGAGCAGTTCTTC
CDR3: CASSEGFGKREGRTLLNEQFF

V: TRBV9
D: NA
size: NA
J: TRBJ2-5
DNA: TGTGCCAGCAGCGTAACTCTCCGAGGAGAGACCCAGTACTTC
CDR3: CASSVTLRGETQYF

V: TRBV19
D: NA
size: NA
J: TRBJ1-6
DNA: TGTGCCAGTAGTGATACCACCTATAATTCACCCCTCCACTTT
CDR3: CASSDTTYNSPLHF

V: TRBV28
D: NA
size: NA
J: TRBJ2-4
DNA: TGTGCCAGCAGCCGTGATACCTTTCCCGCCCGGCACATTCAGTACTTC
CDR3: CASSRDTFPARHIQYF

V: TRBV2
D: NA
size: NA
J: TRBJ1-1
DNA: TGTGCCAGCAGTCCCCAAACGACAGGATCCGAAGCTTTCTTT
CDR3: CASSPQTTGSEAFF

V: TRBV7-6
D: NA
size: once
J: TRBJ1-6
DNA: TGTGCCAGCAGCTTAGGGCTTGTGGATTCACCCCTCCACTTT
CDR3: CASSLGLVDSPLHF

V: TRBV7-9
D: NA
size: NA
J: TRBJ2-2
DNA: TGTGCCAGCAGCTGGAGACAGCACGCGAACACCGGGGAGCTGTTTTTT
CDR3: CASSWRQHANTGELFF

V: TRBV5-6
D: TRBD1
size: NA
J: TRBJ2-7
DNA: TGTGCCAGCAGCGACAGGGGGTTCCTCTATTCCTACGAGCAGTACTTC
CDR3: CASSDRGFLYSYEQYF

V: TRBV2
D: NA
size: NA
J: TRBJ1-5
DNA: TGTGCCAGCACTACGGGGGTAAATCAGCCCCAGCATTTT
CDR3: CASTTGVNQPQHF

V: TRBV7-9
D: TRBD2
size: NA
J: TRBJ2-1
DNA: TGTGCCAGCAGCCTTATAGCGGGGGGGCCCCACAATGAGCAGTTCTTC
CDR3: CASSLIAGGPHNEQFF